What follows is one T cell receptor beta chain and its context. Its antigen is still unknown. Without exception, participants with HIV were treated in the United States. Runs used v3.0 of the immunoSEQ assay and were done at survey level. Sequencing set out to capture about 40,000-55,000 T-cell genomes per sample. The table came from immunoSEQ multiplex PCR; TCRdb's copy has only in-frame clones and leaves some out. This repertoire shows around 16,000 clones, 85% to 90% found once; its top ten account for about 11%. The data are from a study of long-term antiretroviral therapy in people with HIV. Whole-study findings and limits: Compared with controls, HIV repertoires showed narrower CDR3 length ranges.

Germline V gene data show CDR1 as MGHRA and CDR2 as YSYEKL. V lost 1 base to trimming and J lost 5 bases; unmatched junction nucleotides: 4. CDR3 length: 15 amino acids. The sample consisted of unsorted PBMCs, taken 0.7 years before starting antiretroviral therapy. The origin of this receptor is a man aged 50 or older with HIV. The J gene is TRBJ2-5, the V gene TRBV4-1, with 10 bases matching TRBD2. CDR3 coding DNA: TGCGCCAGCAGCCAAGGTAGCGGGGGGATGGAGACCCAGTACTTC. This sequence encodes CASSQGSGGMETQYF.